The 4 T cell receptor beta chains below all came from one sample that was sequenced in a study of T cell responses to AZD1222 COVID-19 vaccine. The repertoire was sequenced with immunoSEQ multiplex PCR; TCRdb's copy has only in-frame clones and lacks some. The table includes around 140,000 clones, more than 85% detected once. The source was peripheral blood, collected on day 0 of AZD1222 vaccination. All receptors come from an adult in good health.

The chain is built from TRBV19 and TRBJ1-4; a possible D gene is TRBD1 (5 bases). Germline CDR1 reads LNHDA; CDR2 reads SQIVND (reference sequence). The CDR3 is 14 residues long. CDR3 sequence reads: CATKSRGADEKLFF. CDR3 sequence (DNA): TGTGCTACCAAAAGTCGAGGGGCGGATGAAAAACTGTTTTTT.

This chain links TRBV14 with TRBJ1-4; a possible D gene is TRBD1 (5 bases). Germline V gene lookup returns CDR1 SGHDN and CDR2 FVKESK. V gave up 2 bases and J gave up 12 bases, with 13 bases separating them. There are 13 residues in the CDR3. CDR3: CASSQIPPGELFF. CDR3 in DNA: TGTGCCAGCAGCCAAATCCCCCCGGGGGAACTGTTTTTT.

The gene calls are TRBV5-1 and TRBJ2-1; D not certain. CDR1 is SGHRS and CDR2 is YFSETQ in the germline V gene. The V end lost 6 bases, the J end lost 5 bases, and 18 bases lay between the germline ends. The CDR3 totals 15 residues. The CDR3 coding sequence is TGCGCCAGCACTAAAGAAGGGCTCGCGAACAATGAGCAGTTCTTC. Amino acid sequence: CASTKEGLANNEQFF.

This clone was observed a handful of times. The rearrangement links TRBV6-6 to TRBJ2-7; 9 bases are a match to TRBD2. This CDR3 contains 14 residues. V lost 6 bases, J lost 1 base, and 4 bases stayed unmatched. Germline CDR1 reads MNHNY; CDR2 reads SVGAGI (reference sequence). CDR3 sequence reads: CASRPRGGSYEQYF. CDR3 nucleotides: TGTGCCAGCAGACCGCGGGGGGGATCCTACGAGCAGTACTTC.